The clone carrying this TCR beta chain occurred a few times. This specimen belongs to a study of identical twins. TCRdb independently ran MiXCR on the 5' RACE reads; one entry per CDR3 protein. Among 350,000 to 600,000 distinct CDR3 sequences listed, over 12% were seen once. Trimming removed 1 base at V and 3 bases at J, with 13 bases between. The CDR3 is 16 residues long. Germline-derived CDR1 and CDR2 are SEHNR and FQNEAQ (reference sequence). The data were also submitted as part of a second study, on yellow fever vaccine responses in identical twins.

The chain is built from TRBV7-9 and TRBJ2-1; D perhaps matches TRBD2 (6 bases). The receptor was isolated from a woman younger than 30 in good health. Sequenced sample: CD4+ T cells sorted from blood. DNA of the CDR3: TGTGCCAGCAGCTTAGTCTCTGGCGGGAACTACAATGAGCAGTTCTTC. Protein sequence: CASSLVSGGNYNEQFF.